These 32 T cell receptor beta chains originate from one sample sequenced in a study of blood T cell repertoires in COVID-19. Assay used: immunoSEQ multiplex PCR; TCRdb lists only in-frame clones, some missing. The sample consists of over 250,000 clones, 75% to 90% of them appearing once. Sequenced sample: peripheral blood. The receptors originated from a woman aged 60-70 years with acute or convalescent COVID-19.

To note about this clone: The sample carries other DNA sequences with the same CDR3. The genes are TRBV4-1 and TRBJ1-5; D is undetermined. V was trimmed by 0 bases and J by 2 bases, leaving 8 bases between them. The CDR3 spans 15 residues. The germline V gene encodes CDR1 MGHRA and CDR2 YSYEKL. Here the CDR3 DNA reads TGCGCCAGCAGCCAAGACGGGTTGGGCAATCAGCCCCAGCATTTT. Its protein is CASSQDGLGNQPQHF.

The V and J genes are TRBV7-9 and TRBJ1-1; TRBD1 might be the D (6 bases). V was cut by 7 bases and J by 1 base, with 13 bases left in between. CDR1 and CDR2 (germline): SEHNR, FQNEAQ (reference sequence). The CDR3 extends over 14 amino acids. CDR3 DNA sequence: TGTGCCAGCAACAGAGGGACACCGAACACTGAAGCTTTCTTT. Its protein product is CASNRGTPNTEAFF. Drawing the rest from reference TRBV7-9 and TRBJ1-1, the complete variable domain is DTGVSQNPRHKITKRGQNVTFRCDPISEHNRLYWYRQTLGQGPEFLTYFQNEAQLEKSRLLSDRFSAERPKGSFSTLEIQRTEQGDSAMYLCASNRGTPNTEAFFGQGTRLTVV.

The chain combines TRBV6-2 or TRBV6-3 with TRBJ2-7; 9 positions agree with TRBD2. J was trimmed by 4 bases and V by 5 bases; bases with no gene match: 15. Germline V gives CDR1 MNHEY, CDR2 SVGEGT. The CDR3 runs 17 residues. The CDR3 DNA follows: TGTGCCAGCAGTACACCGGGACTAGCTTCGGTTATGTACGAGCAGTACTTC. This codes for CASSTPGLASVMYEQYF.

V usage is TRBV23-1 and J usage is TRBJ1-1; D gene unclear. TRBV23-1 is an ORF for which the function is uncertain. Deletions cut 2 bases from V and 2 bases from J, with 12 bases between. The CDR3 extends over 15 amino acids. Here the CDR3 reads CASSQRFERNTEAFF. In DNA, the CDR3 is TGCGCCAGCAGTCAAAGATTCGAGAGAAACACTGAAGCTTTCTTT.

The rearrangement uses TRBV5-1 and TRBJ2-7; 7 bases line up with TRBD2. CDR1 and CDR2 (germline): SGHRS, YFSETQ. After removal of 3 bases from V and 9 bases from J, the junction contained 12 bases not matched to a gene. The CDR3 spans 14 residues. CDR3 amino acids: CASSSGTTGVGQYF. CDR3 bases: TGCGCCAGCAGCTCCGGGACTACCGGGGTAGGGCAGTACTTC.

The V and J genes are TRBV21-1 and TRBJ1-2; the table's TRBD1 call for D was not verified on the DNA. TRBV21-1 is listed as a pseudogene. The length of the CDR3 is 16 residues. In DNA, the CDR3 is TGTGCCAGCAGCAAAGCGCAGCGGGACAGGGGCGATGGCTACACCTTC. Translation gives CASSKAQRDRGDGYTF.

This clone was seen only once. The chain links TRBV5-1 to TRBJ2-1, with 8 bases lining up with TRBD2. J gave up 8 bases and V 4 bases, and 8 bases lay outside the gene matches. CDR3 length: 14 amino acids. The V gene's germline CDR1 is SGHRS and CDR2 YFSETQ. The CDR3: CASSPGLVIHEQFF. CDR3 nucleotides: TGCGCCAGCAGCCCGGGACTAGTTATCCATGAGCAGTTCTTC. The full variable domain, in which reference TRBV5-1 and TRBJ2-1 provide the parts outside the CDR3, is KAGVTQTPRYLIKTRGQQVTLSCSPISGHRSVSWYQQTPGQGLQFLFEYFSETQRNKGNFPGRFSGRQFSNSRSEMNVSTLELGDSALYLCASSPGLVIHEQFFGPGTRLTVL.

The V gene is TRBV15, the J gene TRBJ2-1; tentatively, D is TRBD1 (6 bases). Germline CDR1 and CDR2: LNHNV and YYDKDF (reference sequence). The CDR3 is made up of 17 amino acids. V lost 0 bases, J lost 8 bases, and 20 bases lay in between. The CDR3 protein is CATSREQGRGVNYEQFF. The CDR3 nucleotides are TGTGCCACCAGCAGAGAACAGGGAAGAGGGGTTAACTATGAGCAGTTCTTC. The variable domain in full, completed from reference TRBV15 and TRBJ2-1, reads DAMVIQNPRYQVTQFGKPVTLSCSQTLNHNVMYWYQQKSSQAPKLLFHYYDKDFNNEADTPDNFQSRRPNTSFCFLDIRSPGLGDTAMYLCATSREQGRGVNYEQFFGPGTRLTVL.

This clone was counted once. The chain recombines TRBV27 with TRBJ2-1, with D possibly matching TRBD2 (6 bases). V was clipped by 6 bases and J by 1 base, with 13 bases between them. CDR1 is MNHEY and CDR2 is SMNVEV in the germline V gene (reference sequence). The length of the CDR3 is 15 residues. CDR3 DNA: TGTGCCAGCAGCCTACGGGAGCTGTCCTACAATGAGCAGTTCTTC. Amino acids: CASSLRELSYNEQFF.

CDR3 in amino acids: CASSFLEGAGAVSGELFF. The CDR3 nucleotides are TGTGCCAGCAGTTTCCTGGAGGGAGCGGGAGCGGTTTCCGGGGAGCTGTTTTTT. The J gene is TRBJ2-2, the V gene TRBV27; TRBD2 aligns across 8 bases. J was trimmed by 6 bases and V by 3 bases; bases with no gene match: 15. This CDR3 region has 18 residues. The V gene's germline CDR1 is MNHEY and CDR2 SMNVEV (reference sequence).

The J gene is TRBJ1-1, the V gene TRBV5-5; 10 bases match TRBD1. CDR3 length: 15 residues. Germline values: CDR1 SGHKS, CDR2 YYEKEE (reference sequence). V trimming: 6 bases; J trimming: 1 base; junction bases outside the gene matches: 6. The CDR3 DNA is TGTGCCAGCAAAACGGGACAGGGGCAGAACACTGAAGCTTTCTTT. It codes for CASKTGQGQNTEAFF.

This clone appeared a single time. This rearrangement joins TRBV15 to TRBJ1-1; D is perhaps TRBD1 (6 bases). CDR3 length: 14 amino acids. V shed 0 bases and J shed 3 bases, with 8 bases lying between them. From germline, CDR1 is LNHNV and CDR2 YYDKDF (reference sequence). CDR3 sequence reads: CATSRDGGHTEAFF. CDR3 DNA: TGTGCCACCAGCAGAGATGGGGGCCACACTGAAGCTTTCTTT.

The CDR3 sequence is CASKGGLPYEQYF. CDR3 in DNA: TGTGCCAGTAAAGGGGGTCTACCATACGAGCAGTACTTC. V and J are TRBV19 and TRBJ2-7; D is possibly TRBD1 (6 bases). The CDR3 length is 13 residues. Germline V lookup: CDR1 LNHDA, CDR2 SQIVND (reference sequence). The ends were cut back, 7 bases at V and 4 bases at J, with 14 bases in the middle.

The chain joins TRBV11-2 to TRBJ1-2, with a possible D match to TRBD1 (6 bases). Trimming took off 2 bases at V and 4 bases at J, with 14 bases between the two ends. Germline CDR1 is SGHAT and CDR2 is FQNNGV. This CDR3 has 15 amino acids. The CDR3 spells CASSLTRQTGYGYTF. The CDR3 coding sequence is TGTGCCAGCAGCTTAACTAGACAGACAGGCTATGGCTACACCTTC.

This clone was seen once. The genes are TRBV7-6 and TRBJ2-1; D is perhaps TRBD1 (5 bases). CDR1 is SGHVS and CDR2 is FNYEAQ in the germline V gene. The CDR3 contains 15 residues. Trimming took 5 bases from V and 1 from J, leaving 12 bases between them. The CDR3: CASSRDRISYNEQFF. As DNA, the CDR3 is TGTGCCAGCAGCCGCGACAGAATTTCCTACAATGAGCAGTTCTTC.

This chain uses TRBV5-1 with TRBJ1-6; D is possibly TRBD1 (5 bases). V was cut by 7 bases and J by 0 bases, with 11 bases left in between. Germline CDR1 and CDR2: SGHRS and YFSETQ. The CDR3 covers 15 residues. CDR3 loop: CASAEGSSYNSPLHF. The CDR3 DNA reads TGCGCCAGCGCGGAGGGGAGCTCCTATAATTCACCCCTCCACTTT.

The chain has TRBV5-4 and TRBJ1-6, with D perhaps TRBD1 (6 bases). CDR3 length: 15 residues. The germline gives CDR1 SGHNT, CDR2 YYREEE (reference sequence). Deletions cut 5 bases from V and 9 bases from J, with 18 bases between. The CDR3 spells CASSRDTPGGSPLHF. CDR3 sequence (DNA): TGTGCCAGCAGTAGGGACACCCCGGGAGGTTCACCCCTCCACTTT. The whole variable domain, remainder taken from reference TRBV5-4 and TRBJ1-6, is ETGVTQSPTHLIKTRGQQVTLRCSSQSGHNTVSWYQQALGQGPQFIFQYYREEENGRGNFPPRFSGLQFPNYSSELNVNALELDDSALYLCASSRDTPGGSPLHFGNGTRLTVT.

This clone was detected only once. This rearrangement joins TRBV5-1 to TRBJ1-4, with 9 nucleotides matching TRBD1. CDR3 size: 15 residues. Trimming at V came to 4 bases and at J to 5 bases, leaving 6 bases not matched to a gene. Germline CDR1 reads SGHRS; CDR2 reads YFSETQ. The CDR3: CASSKGGTGNEKLFF. CDR3 DNA sequence: TGCGCCAGCAGCAAAGGCGGGACAGGGAATGAAAAACTGTTTTTT.

The chain uses TRBV20-1 and TRBJ2-5; 7 bases line up with TRBD2. CDR1 is DFQATT and CDR2 is SNEGSKA in the germline V gene (reference sequence). There are 15 residues in the CDR3. V lost 8 bases and J lost 5; bases outside the gene matches: 17. The CDR3 loop reads CSPSVASGYVETQYF. DNA of the CDR3: TGCAGTCCGAGTGTGGCTAGCGGATACGTGGAGACCCAGTACTTC.

The chain combines TRBV3-1 (or the pseudogene TRBV3-2) with TRBJ1-1; no clear D gene. Germline CDR1 LGHDT, CDR2 YNNKEL (reference sequence). V lost 3 bases and J lost 4, with 3 bases in between. This CDR3 is built from 11 residues. The CDR3 is CASSHLTEAFF. The CDR3 DNA is TGTGCCAGCAGCCATCTCACTGAAGCTTTCTTT.

The V call is TRBV30, the J call TRBJ2-5; 12 bases match TRBD2. The V gene's germline CDR1 is GTSNPN and CDR2 SVGIG (reference sequence). CDR3 size: 16 residues. V shed 3 bases, J shed 7 bases, and the junction held 12 bases outside the gene matches. In nucleotides, the CDR3 is TGTGCCTGGAGCGGAAGCGGACTAGCGGGGTGGGGGACCCAGTACTTC. Translation: CAWSGSGLAGWGTQYF.

This clone was seen more than once but under ten times. This sequence joins TRBV6-5 and TRBJ1-3; D remains unclear. There are 14 residues in the CDR3. Germline V gene lookup returns CDR1 MNHEY and CDR2 SVGAGI. Trimming left V 5 bases short and J 0 bases short, with 8 bases between. The CDR3 sequence is CASSLTNSGNTIYF. In nucleotides, the CDR3 is TGTGCCAGCAGTCTAACGAACTCTGGAAACACCATATATTTT.

The chain links TRBV5-5 to TRBJ1-2; no clear D. CDR3 length equals 16 residues. Germline values: CDR1 SGHKS, CDR2 YYEKEE (reference sequence). Trimming took off 4 bases at V and 3 bases at J, with 19 bases between the two ends. CDR3 sequence (DNA): TGTGCCAGCAGCGCCCCTGGGTGGAGGATTGACTATGGCTACACCTTC. As protein: CASSAPGWRIDYGYTF.

V and J are TRBV7-6 and TRBJ1-6; D is undetermined. Per germline, CDR1 SGHVS and CDR2 FNYEAQ. V lost 3 bases and J 0 bases, leaving 3 bases between the germline ends. This CDR3 is 14 amino acids long. The chain's CDR3 is CASSLSSYNSPLHF. CDR3 sequence (DNA): TGTGCCAGCAGCTTGAGCTCCTATAATTCACCCCTCCACTTT.

The chain has TRBV11-2 and TRBJ1-2; 7 positions agree with TRBD1. CDR1 is SGHAT and CDR2 is FQNNGV in the germline V gene. J gave up 8 bases and V 6 bases, and 6 bases lay outside the gene matches. The length of the CDR3 is 12 residues. The CDR3 loop reads CASSLQGRGYTF. CDR3 sequence (DNA): TGTGCCAGCAGTTTACAGGGGAGAGGCTACACCTTC. The full variable domain, completed using reference TRBV11-2 and TRBJ1-2, is EAGVAQSPRYKIIEKRQSVAFWCNPISGHATLYWYQQILGQGPKLLIQFQNNGVVDDSQLPKDRFSAERLKGVDSTLKIQPAKLEDSAVYLCASSLQGRGYTFGSGTRLTVV.

The chain joins TRBV7-3 to TRBJ2-2; 14 bases align to TRBD2. The trim removed 0 bases at V and 1 base at J, leaving 7 bases unmatched. Germline-derived CDR1 and CDR2 are SGHTA and FQGTGA. CDR3 length: 20 amino acids. CDR3 protein: CASSLTGLAGVRRNTGELFF. CDR3 bases: TGTGCCAGCAGCTTAACGGGACTAGCGGGAGTTCGAAGGAACACCGGGGAGCTGTTTTTT.

The rearrangement links TRBV7-6 to TRBJ1-1; maybe TRBD1 (6 bases). Germline assignment: CDR1 SGHVS and CDR2 FNYEAQ. Deletions cut 5 bases from V and 3 bases from J, with 16 bases between. The CDR3 runs to 15 residues. Here the CDR3 reads CASSPQQGLDTEAFF. The CDR3 nucleotides are TGTGCCAGCAGCCCCCAGCAGGGGCTGGACACTGAAGCTTTCTTT.

The chain links TRBV2 to TRBJ1-2; a weak D match, TRBD1 (6 bases). V shed 3 bases and J shed 5 bases, with 13 bases lying between them. The length of the CDR3 is 14 residues. Germline V lookup: CDR1 SNHLY, CDR2 FYNNEI. CDR3 DNA: TGTGCCAGCAGTGATAGGGGGGGGAGTTATGGCTACACCTTC. Translation gives CASSDRGGSYGYTF.

The chain carries TRBV11-2 and TRBJ2-7; tentatively, D is TRBD2 (5 bases). This CDR3 contains 13 residues. Germline V gene lookup returns CDR1 SGHAT and CDR2 FQNNGV. V lost 5 bases, J lost 7 bases, and 15 bases lay in between. The CDR3 DNA reads TGTGCCAGCAGCGGCCTCCTACGAGGGGAGCAGTACTTC. Encoded protein: CASSGLLRGEQYF. Full variable domain (remainder filled in from reference TRBV11-2 and TRBJ2-7): EAGVAQSPRYKIIEKRQSVAFWCNPISGHATLYWYQQILGQGPKLLIQFQNNGVVDDSQLPKDRFSAERLKGVDSTLKIQPAKLEDSAVYLCASSGLLRGEQYFGPGTRLTVT.

The V call is TRBV4-1, the J call TRBJ2-7, with D possibly matching TRBD2 (6 bases). CDR1 and CDR2 from the germline V gene are MGHRA and YSYEKL. CDR3 size: 16 residues. V was shortened by 0 bases and J by 4 bases, with 16 bases between the two germline ends. The DNA of the CDR3 is TGCGCCAGCAGCCAAGAGGGGTACGAGGGGAGGTACGAGCAGTACTTC. This encodes CASSQEGYEGRYEQYF.

The chain uses TRBV19 and TRBJ2-3, with D possibly TRBD1 on 6 matching bases. V lost 6 bases and J 5 bases, leaving 12 bases between the germline ends. Germline CDR1 is LNHDA and CDR2 is SQIVND (reference sequence). CDR3 length: 13 amino acids. The CDR3 DNA sequence: TGTGCCAGTAGCGCGCAGGGGCTAGATACGCAGTATTTT. Its protein is CASSAQGLDTQYF.

V and J are TRBV27 and TRBJ1-6, with D maybe TRBD1 (5 bases). This CDR3 spans 14 amino acids. CDR1 is MNHEY and CDR2 is SMNVEV in the germline V gene (reference sequence). Trimming left V 3 bases short and J 10 bases short, with 13 bases between. Here the CDR3 DNA reads TGTGCCAGCAGTTTCCTCGACAGTGGCTCACCCCTCCACTTT. Its protein is CASSFLDSGSPLHF.